One T cell receptor beta chain is described in this entry. What it binds is not known. Treatment defined: about 20 received Ad26.COV2.S at low or high dose, single or two shots; 5 received placebo; per-sample allocation not given. Samples analyzed were those drawn on day 63 after the first vaccine or placebo injection. Aged 18-55 years, donor was enrolled in Boston around 2020. The data were obtained in a study of Ad26.COV2.S vaccination and SARS-CoV-2 variants. Findings and caveats of the study: Those who received the vaccine showed greater spike-specific TCR breadth than those given placebo.

V trimming: 4 bases; J trimming: 3 bases; junction bases outside the gene matches: 2. The V gene's germline CDR1 is SGHTA and CDR2 FQGNSA. The CDR3 spans 14 residues. Sequencing used immunoSEQ multiplex PCR; TCRdb keeps in-frame clones, though not all of them. The profile shows approximately 300,000 clones, 70% to 90% of them singletons. This specimen consisted of peripheral blood, obtained in a trial of Ad26.COV2.S vaccine versus placebo. The chain carries TRBV7-2 and TRBJ2-2; 7 bases fit TRBD1. The clonotype was recovered from a person between 18 and 59 years old who received the Ad26.COV2.S COVID-19 vaccine or a placebo. CDR3 sequence reads: CASSWDRYTGELFF. CDR3 bases: TGTGCCAGCAGCTGGGACAGATACACCGGGGAGCTGTTTTTT. The full variable domain, rest sourced from reference TRBV7-2 and TRBJ2-2, is GAGVSQSPSNKVTEKGKDVELRCDPISGHTALYWYRQSLGQGLEFLIYFQGNSAPDKSGLPSDRFSAERTGGSVSTLTIQRTQQEDSAVYLCASSWDRYTGELFFGEGSRLTVL.